This T cell receptor beta chain originates from a study of shared clonotypes between healthy human individuals (dated by TCRdb to 2018 to 2021). Study-level background: A couple of women and a few men aged 18 to 49 years were included in the cohort. To increase sequencing depth and limit assay-specific biases, different laboratories used diverse techniques to prepare libraries and sequence TCR repertoires. Blood TCR repertoires of roughly five healthy adults were deeply sequenced to estimate repertoire size and the extent of clonotype sharing between individuals. Per donor, leukapheresis produced somewhere between about 0.94 and 9.5 billion PBMCs. Per donor, three plates each were used for CD4 naive and CD4 memory, two for CD8 naive, and one for CD8 memory. On the study overall, not on this receptor specifically: Pairwise subsampling led to the expectation that sequencing depth would affect the degree of clonotype sharing among donors. Across a few donors, approximately 4.9% of naive CD4, more than 3% of naive CD8, 2.3% of memory CD4, and approximately 0.4% of memory CD8 clonotypes were shared. Sampling was limited to blood, and TCR repertoires in tissue likely differ from TCR repertoires in blood. Rarefaction of sorted-subset datasets indicated incomplete sequencing despite the large sequencing depth. Because the study included only a small number of donors, the genetic and exposure-history diversity represented was limited. Estimated clonotype richness was generally larger for naive than for memory subsets. Clonotypes shared by all four sorted-subset donors showed higher generation probabilities than non-shared clonotypes.

Comment on this clone: Its binding antigen is unknown. No qualities accompany the bases; no much larger clone lies one base away.

For the CD8 naive samples, CD45RO-negative cells were positively selected for CCR7, yielding a CD45RA+CCR7+ population from which TemRA cells were excluded. Healthy HIV-negative adults with no recently reported acute infections or vaccinations were included as donors. Only Caucasian adults living in Nashville, Tennessee, USA were represented among the donors. Blood was collected by leukapheresis, and PBMCs were isolated by Ficoll-Histopaque density gradient centrifugation and then cryopreserved in liquid nitrogen vapor phase. Analytical flow cytometry was used to check the purity and quantity of each magnetically sorted T cell population. From each sorted fraction, genomic DNA was isolated and quantified by UV absorbance on a Nanodrop 2000c. Using the deep immunoSEQ assay, multiplex PCR amplified TCR CDR3 regions from genomic DNA. Extracted genomic DNA from each cell subset was spread evenly across all wells of several immunoSEQ 96-well plates, with each plate serving as a replicate. For sorted subsets, 150 to 250 ng genomic DNA, equal to tens of thousands of T cell genomes, was loaded into each replicate PCR. Purified libraries were measured with a Qubit 3.0 fluorometer, size-checked on a Bioanalyzer 2100, and measured again with the KAPA Library Quantification kit. A separate single-read 150-cycle Illumina NextSeq 550 flow cell was used to sequence each immunoSEQ 96-well plate. The published analysis was carried out like this. Because the immunoSEQ output included only junctional sequences and no quality scores, the filtering could not be the same as the filtering used for full-length reads. Sequences were annotated with PyIR, a Python wrapper for IgBLAST v1.9, and V/J genes and CDR3 were assigned using IMGT germline references. Any read was removed if the V/J assignment was weak (E-value above 1e-6), the CDR3 was missing, or the read contained stop codons, out-of-frame junctions, or ambiguous translated residues. A V3J clonotype was defined by an identical inferred V gene, J gene, and CDR3 amino acid sequence. Percentage overlap between repertoires was calculated by dividing the number of shared unique clonotypes by the size of the smaller repertoire. RTK rarefaction, the Chao1 estimator, and Recon v2.1 estimates of unobserved clonotypes were used to assess repertoire richness. Generation probabilities were computed with OLGA for all TCRbeta clonotypes obtained by the gDNA method from a handful of donors. What TCRdb holds here is the immuneACCESS table cut down to in-frame rearrangements. Part of the clones is not present; checked against another copy, under half of the missing clones reflect an unresolved V gene, and the others are unexplained. The D gene and trimming were derived from the DNA, and the V and J assignments and clone size from that table. In this sample the table shows 560,000 or so clones, approximately 96% of which occur a single time. 0.11% of the sample goes to the ten largest clones.

The clonotype originates from a woman in her twenties or thirties in good health. Material: naive CD8+ T cells sorted from blood. Explained via the paper, the cell subset or site label denotes: CD45RA+CCR7+.

The CDR3 here reads CASSLGKARDTNSYEQYF. In nucleotides, the sequence is TGCGCCAGCAGCTTGGGAAAGGCCCGGGACACAAACTCCTACGAGCAGTACTTC. The sequence joins TRBV5-1 to TRBJ2-7; the best D guess is TRBD1, with 6 bases matching. The CDR3 runs 18 residues from the cysteine to the phenylalanine. The retained sequence is limited to the CDR3, 54 bases, with the frame set at the first base. V is shortened by 0 bases, J by 0 bases, and the region joining them spans 19 bases. According to the germline V gene, CDR1 reads SGHRS and CDR2 reads YFSETQ.